Listed here is a single T cell receptor beta chain. In this sample, this clonotype turned up a few times. Its target antigen remains unknown. There are no base qualities to consult, and no much larger clone falls within one base. The record originates from a study of T cells in Graves' hyperthyroidism and ophthalmopathy (dated 2019 in TCRdb). With respect to the entire study: Peripheral blood samples were taken at initial diagnosis, before any treatment was given. According to the paper, TCR Vbeta CDR3 sequencing was carried out on 135 peripheral blood samples, which came from 40 to 45 ophthalmopathy, roughly 75 hyperthyroidism and 17 progressor patients. Whether ophthalmopathy could be predicted prospectively was tested in an independent validation cohort made up of some 20 hyperthyroidism patients plus 17 patients who later progressed to ophthalmopathy. For training and testing, the 80 to 100 patients in the discovery cohort were randomly divided in a 7:3 ratio. To identify TCR V-J signatures that set the groups apart, the researchers used a discovery cohort of 100 patients, made up of 40 to 45 with Graves' ophthalmopathy and 55 to 65 with stable Graves' hyperthyroidism. Following sampling, methimazole starting at 30 mg daily was given to hyperthyroidism patients, and high-dose intravenous methylprednisolone was given to ophthalmopathy patients. Thyroid tissue and blood T-cell repertoires from six Graves' hyperthyroidism patients were also compared in the study. What the study reported, not specific to this receptor: In cross-validation, a model built on a 13 V-J signature told ophthalmopathy apart from stable hyperthyroidism with 87.88% sensitivity and about 81% specificity, and in testing the same model reached 80%/75%. In validation, the model predicted progression to ophthalmopathy with approximately 69% sensitivity and 72% to 75% specificity, a median of around six months before onset. Most expanded thyroid clonotypes (frequency above 0.001) were also detected in blood, a finding suggesting that blood repertoires may reflect thyroid immune responses. No statistical method was used to fix the sample size in advance, and group allocation was not hidden from the investigators.

Hyperthyroidism patients were newly diagnosed, with disease duration under 2 months, and aged 18 to 65 years. Any patient with an uncontrolled infection, another autoimmune disease, pregnancy or lactation was excluded. Diagnoses were based on clinical symptoms, serum thyroxine and TRAb, thyroid ultrasound and orbital computed tomography. For progressor patients, blood was drawn at the first diagnosis of hyperthyroidism, before any ophthalmopathy symptoms had appeared. PBMCs were isolated from 10 ml of fresh peripheral blood by Ficoll-Paque density gradient centrifugation. Progressor patients were first diagnosed with Graves' hyperthyroidism and then developed ophthalmopathy during follow-up. Trizol reagent was used to extract total RNA, and RNA quality was then checked on an Agilent 2100 Bioanalyzer. V is pruned by 1 base and J by 4 bases, leaving 4 bases of the junction without a gene match. From the cysteine up to the phenylalanine, the CDR3 has a length of 15 residues. Kept here is only the CDR3 DNA, which spans 45 bases and is read in frame from base 1. Taken from the germline V gene, the CDR1 and CDR2 loops are MGHRA and YSYEKL.

Amplification of TCR beta CDR3 regions was carried out from RNA transcripts. The TCR CDR3 was subjected to a first round of RT-PCR using the HTBI primer set and the Qiagen OneStep RT-PCR kit. Libraries were constructed in a second round of multiplex PCR, after which size selection and purification were carried out. The libraries were sequenced on an Illumina HiSeq2000 using paired-end 100 bp reads. As for the authors' bioinformatics: SOAPnuke was used to process the raw data, removing reads that contained adapters or uncalled bases, had a mean Phred below 15, or lacked an exact match to the constant primer or identifier. COPE v1.2.5 was used to merge high-quality paired reads, and clonotypes were defined as unique nucleotide sequences. MiTCR v1.1 was used to align clonotypes to the IMGT TRBV, TRBD and TRBJ reference segments. The analysis included only V-J combinations with a frequency above 0.0001, which together covered 98% to 99.2% of the repertoires. The TCS score was defined as the ratio of F50 (clonal expansion) to E x V (chaos), calculated using BLOSUM62-based TCRdist between CDR3 peptides within each V-J. Welch's t-statistics and random forest reduced around 550 V-J features to some 14, which were used in a naive Bayes classifier (R e1071). TCRdb redid the processing of the public reads, applying fastp at Q25 and MiXCR, and retained in-frame beta chains. Entries are consolidated by CDR3 protein sequence, retaining the most common genes and DNA. These V and J calls are TCRdb output, not the study's own analysis. In this sample the table shows around 380,000 distinct CDR3 sequences, approximately 13% of which occur a single time. The top ten constitute roughly 20% of the sample.

Sequenced: blood. Recombination linked TRBV4-1 to TRBJ2-5; the junction holds 9 bases that match TRBD2. This TCR was recovered from a man aged 30 to 45 with Graves' hyperthyroidism that later progressed to Graves' ophthalmopathy. Read as DNA, the sequence is TGCGCCAGCAGCCAAGTCGGCGGGGGGGCAGAGACCCAGTACTTC. Its product reads: CASSQVGGGAETQYF.